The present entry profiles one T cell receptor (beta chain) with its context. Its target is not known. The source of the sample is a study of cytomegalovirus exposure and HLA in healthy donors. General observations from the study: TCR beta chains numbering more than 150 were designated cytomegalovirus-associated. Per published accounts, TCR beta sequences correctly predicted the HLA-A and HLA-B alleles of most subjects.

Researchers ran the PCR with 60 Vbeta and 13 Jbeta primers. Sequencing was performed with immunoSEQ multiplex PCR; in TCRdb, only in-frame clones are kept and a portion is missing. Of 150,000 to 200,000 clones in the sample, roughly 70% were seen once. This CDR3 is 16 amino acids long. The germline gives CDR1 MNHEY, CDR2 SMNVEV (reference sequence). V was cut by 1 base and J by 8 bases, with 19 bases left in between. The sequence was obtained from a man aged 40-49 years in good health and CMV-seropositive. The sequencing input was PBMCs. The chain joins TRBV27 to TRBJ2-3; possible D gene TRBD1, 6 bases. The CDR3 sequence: CASSLLAGAGSGTQYF. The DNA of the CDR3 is TGTGCCAGCAGTTTATTAGCAGGGGCAGGCTCGGGTACGCAGTATTTT.